This entry concerns a single TCR beta chain. The method was immunoSEQ multiplex PCR; TCRdb's version includes in-frame clones alone and lacks a portion of them. The sample lists about 120,000 clones, roughly 74% seen once, with more than 5.5% in the top ten. This record belongs to a study of blood T cell repertoires in COVID-19. About the study: Acute and convalescent COVID-19 specimens originated in the United States, Italy and Spain. From T cells, B-cell-depleted T cells, or PBMCs came the material, which was cDNA or gDNA.

The germline gives CDR1 SGHTA, CDR2 FQGNSA. Trimming took 1 base from V and 3 from J, leaving 7 bases between them. The CDR3 runs to 13 residues. The receptor was isolated from a man aged 60 to 75 with acute or convalescent COVID-19. The V call is TRBV7-2, the J call TRBJ2-7; D remains ambiguous. Sequencing input: peripheral blood. CDR3 DNA: TGTGCCAGCAGCTTAGTCGCAGACTACGAGCAGTACTTC. Translating it yields CASSLVADYEQYF.